Presented here are 13 T cell receptor beta chains from one specimen sequenced in a study of CD8+ T cells in alopecia areata (dated by TCRdb to about 2018). Interpreted using the paper, the time point label stands for: more than three weeks on oral tofacitinib. Explained via the paper, the treatment or condition label denotes: oral pan-JAK inhibitor, 5-10 mg twice daily. Library construction relied on the immunoSEQ multiplex PCR assay. For TCR sequencing, RNA was extracted from every sample and reverse transcribed into cDNA to serve as template. The source is immuneACCESS, and TCRdb retained only in-frame sequences with V and J called. Part of the clones is not carried over; for the studies checked, unresolved V genes explain less than half of this, and the remainder is unexplained. The sample includes about 120,000 clones, with over 60% observed a single time. Around 6% of the sample is held by the ten biggest clonotypes.

The material sequenced was CD4+ T cells sorted from blood, taken at week 4, from a patient treated with tofacitinib. Receptor source: a human donor with alopecia areata.

V gene TRBV25-1 combines with J gene TRBJ1-4; D ambiguous. The CDR3 is made up of 14 amino acids. V gave up 5 bases and J gave up 4 bases, with 11 bases separating them. Germline-derived CDR1 and CDR2 are MGHDK and SYGVNS. The CDR3 loop is CASSRVENNEKLFF. The CDR3 coding sequence is TGTGCCAGCAGTAGAGTGGAAAATAATGAAAAACTGTTTTTT.

The V and J genes are TRBV5-1 and TRBJ2-3; D perhaps matches TRBD2 (6 bases). In germline, CDR1 is SGHRS, CDR2 YFSETQ. V shed 0 bases and J shed 3 bases, with 14 bases lying between them. CDR3 length: 16 amino acids. CDR3 nucleotides: TGCGCCAGCAGCTTGGATTACAGCGGGTGGACAGATACGCAGTATTTT. Its protein product is CASSLDYSGWTDTQYF.

This clone has just a few counts. The rearrangement links TRBV29-1 to TRBJ2-5; D is uncertain. V shed 3 bases and J shed 3 bases, with 11 bases lying between them. This CDR3 has 13 amino acids. Germline V CDR1 and CDR2: SQVTM, ANQGSEA. The DNA of the CDR3 is TGCAGCGTTGAGTCGGCAGCCAAAGAGACCCAGTACTTC. It codes for CSVESAAKETQYF.

The chain recombines TRBV29-1 with TRBJ2-4; D not certain. With 3 bases removed from V and 5 bases from J, the gap between germline ends came to 5 bases. CDR3 length: 11 amino acids. The germline CDR1 and CDR2 sequences are SQVTM and ANQGSEA. Here the CDR3 reads CSVETENIQYF. CDR3 DNA: TGCAGCGTTGAGACGGAAAACATTCAGTACTTC.

The genes are TRBV6-5 and TRBJ2-5; 7 nucleotides agree with TRBD1. The CDR3 is 14 amino acids. Trimming at V came to 5 bases and at J to 2 bases, leaving 5 bases not matched to a gene. Germline V gene lookup returns CDR1 MNHEY and CDR2 SVGAGI. CDR3 protein: CASSAAGGQETQYF. The CDR3 nucleotides read TGTGCCAGCAGTGCCGCAGGGGGTCAAGAGACCCAGTACTTC.

The rearrangement joins TRBV19 to TRBJ1-5; 9 nucleotides agree with TRBD1. In germline, CDR1 is LNHDA, CDR2 SQIVND (reference sequence). The CDR3 covers 15 residues. The junction had 9 bases not matched to a gene; V was cut back by 5 bases and J by 7 bases. CDR3 coding DNA: TGTGCCAGTAGTCCCGAGGGACAGGGACGGCAGCCCCAGCATTTT. Its translation is CASSPEGQGRQPQHF.

The rearrangement uses TRBV4-1 and TRBJ1-5; the D gene is possibly TRBD1 (5 bases). Trimming stripped 1 base from V and 4 bases from J, with 11 bases between. CDR1 is MGHRA, CDR2 YSYEKL, per germline. The CDR3 consists of 15 residues. The CDR3 region has the DNA TGCGCCAGCAGCCAAGGGTGGGGCAGGAATCAGCCCCAGCATTTT. Amino acid sequence: CASSQGWGRNQPQHF.

The V call is TRBV5-1, the J call TRBJ2-5; D might be TRBD1 (6 bases). Per the germline V gene, CDR1 is SGHRS and CDR2 is YFSETQ. CDR3 length: 13 residues. Trimming cost V 4 bases and J 4 bases, with 11 bases left between them. CDR3 amino acids: CASSNRVGETQYF. The CDR3 DNA is TGCGCCAGCAGCAACAGGGTTGGAGAGACCCAGTACTTC.

V gene TRBV7-2 combines with J gene TRBJ2-3; 11 nucleotides agree with TRBD2. Germline V gives CDR1 SGHTA, CDR2 FQGNSA. V lost 2 bases to trimming and J lost 0 bases; unmatched junction nucleotides: 1. The CDR3 length is 16 residues. The CDR3 bases are TGTGCCAGCAGCTTAACTAGCGGGAGAAGCACAGATACGCAGTATTTT. Its protein is CASSLTSGRSTDTQYF.

The chain links TRBV7-9 to TRBJ2-7; 11 bases agree with TRBD2. CDR3 size: 14 residues. V lost 3 bases, J lost 3 bases, and 1 base stayed unmatched. Germline CDR1 and CDR2: SEHNR and FQNEAQ (reference sequence). CDR3 nucleotides: TGTGCCAGCAGCTTTCTAGCGGGAGGCTACGAGCAGTACTTC. It encodes CASSFLAGGYEQYF.

This clone was observed a handful of times. This chain uses TRBV19 with TRBJ1-1; no reliable D call. The V gene's germline CDR1 is LNHDA and CDR2 SQIVND (reference sequence). This CDR3 is built from 15 residues. The V end lost 3 bases, the J end lost 1 base, and 12 bases lay between the germline ends. This CDR3 reads CASSIGVGGNTEAFF. The DNA for the CDR3 is TGTGCCAGTAGTATCGGTGTCGGAGGGAACACTGAAGCTTTCTTT.

This sequence joins TRBV20-1 and TRBJ2-5; D is uncertain. Trimming took 3 bases from V and 5 from J, leaving 7 bases between them. From germline, CDR1 is DFQATT and CDR2 SNEGSKA (reference sequence). This CDR3 region has 11 residues. CDR3 loop: CSASSRETQYF. The CDR3 region has the DNA TGCAGTGCTAGCAGTAGGGAGACCCAGTACTTC.

The chain recombines TRBV4-3 with TRBJ2-1, with TRBD2 matching 11 bases. V dropped 0 bases and J dropped 5; count of bases not matched to a gene: 9. Per the germline V gene, CDR1 is LGHNA and CDR2 is YSLEER. This CDR3 has 18 amino acids. CDR3 protein: CASSQDVASGGRNNEQFF. In DNA form, the CDR3 reads TGCGCCAGCAGCCAAGATGTTGCTAGCGGGGGGAGAAACAATGAGCAGTTCTTC.